These 17 T cell receptor beta chains originate from one sample sequenced in a study of blood T cell repertoires in COVID-19 (dated by TCRdb to 2018 to 2021). The library was built by means of the immunoSEQ multiplex PCR assay. TCRdb stores this immuneACCESS table with in-frame sequences only. Part of the clones is absent; in the studies checked, under half of the shortfall reflects unresolved V genes, and no reason is known for the rest. The sample table lists 400,000 to 550,000 clones, around 88% of them with a count of one. The ten largest clones take up 4% to 5.5% of the sample. The sequenced sample was peripheral blood. The receptors were gathered from a woman in her twenties or thirties with acute or convalescent COVID-19.

The rearrangement links TRBV28 to TRBJ1-5; 10 nucleotides agree with TRBD1. Germline trimming cut 5 bases from V and 7 bases from J; bases unmatched to any gene: 14. Germline V gives CDR1 MDHEN, CDR2 SYDVKM. CDR3 length: 17 residues. CDR3 sequence reads: CASSTRTRDRGRQPQHF. The CDR3 DNA sequence: TGTGCCAGCAGTACCCGTACCCGGGACAGGGGTAGGCAGCCCCAGCATTTT.

This sequence joins TRBV29-1 and TRBJ2-5; TRBD2 aligns across 8 bases. This CDR3 is 13 amino acids long. Per germline, CDR1 SQVTM and CDR2 ANQGSEA. The J segment lost 5 bases and the V segment lost 6 bases, leaving 8 bases of the junction unmatched. The CDR3: CSVAGTSSETQYF. As DNA, the CDR3 is TGCAGCGTCGCCGGGACTAGTAGTGAGACCCAGTACTTC.

The CDR3 region has the DNA TGTGCCAGCAGTGGGTCAGGGACAGTCGTGAATGAAAAACTGTTTTTT. It encodes CASSGSGTVVNEKLFF. The rearrangement uses TRBV6-1 and TRBJ1-4, with TRBD1 identical over 7 bases. Germline V lookup: CDR1 MNHNS, CDR2 SASEGT. Trimming took 4 bases from V and 5 from J; bases not matched to a gene: 10. The CDR3 is 16 amino acids.

The chain couples TRBV19 to TRBJ2-2, with a tentative D call TRBD1 (6 bases). The CDR3 length is 14 residues. Trimming left V 7 bases short and J 0 bases short, with 9 bases between. Germline CDR1 reads LNHDA; CDR2 reads SQIVND (reference sequence). The CDR3 spells CASNEGANTGELFF. The CDR3 DNA is TGTGCCAGTAACGAGGGGGCGAACACCGGGGAGCTGTTTTTT.

This clone was detected a few times. V is TRBV9 and J is TRBJ2-2; perhaps TRBD1 as D (6 bases). This CDR3 is built from 15 residues. Germline V gene lookup returns CDR1 SGDLS and CDR2 YYNGEE. Trimming left V 4 bases short and J 4 bases short, with 14 bases between. The CDR3 loop reads CASSPRTVPTGELFF. CDR3 bases: TGTGCCAGCAGCCCCCGGACAGTTCCCACCGGGGAGCTGTTTTTT.

The chain employs TRBV6-7 and TRBJ2-3; 13 bases are a match to TRBD2. TRBV6-7 is designated an ORF whose function remains uncertain. V lost 2 bases to trimming and J lost 0 bases; unmatched junction nucleotides: 20. The CDR3 spans 23 residues. CDR3 bases: TGTGCCAGCAGTTACACGGGACTAGCGGGGAAAGGCTCCCTATGTACTAGCACAGATACGCAGTATTTT. This sequence encodes CASSYTGLAGKGSLCTSTDTQYF.

The chain combines TRBV18 with TRBJ1-1, with 7 bases aligning to TRBD1. The CDR3 runs 14 residues. The germline V gene has CDR1 KGHSH and CDR2 LQKENI. With V trimmed by 6 bases and J by 2 bases, 6 bases remained unmatched. The CDR3 bases are TGTGCCAGCTCCCAGAGGACAGGCAACACTGAAGCTTTCTTT. Its translation: CASSQRTGNTEAFF.

The chain joins TRBV4-1 to TRBJ2-1, with D perhaps TRBD1 (6 bases). The CDR3 length is 21 residues. Germline lookup yields CDR1 MGHRA and CDR2 YSYEKL. V gave up 1 base and J gave up 1 base, with 26 bases separating them. The CDR3 coding sequence is TGCGCCAGCAGCCAAGCGTCCTCGGGACACCGCGCCCGAGGGTCCTACAATGAGCAGTTCTTC. As protein: CASSQASSGHRARGSYNEQFF.

This sequence joins TRBV6-5 and TRBJ2-5; TRBD1 aligns across 8 bases. Germline V gene sequence: CDR1 MNHEY, CDR2 SVGAGI. V was clipped by 2 bases and J by 2 bases; unmatched bases: 1. The CDR3 has 14 amino acids. The CDR3 protein is CASSYGTGQETQYF. CDR3 nucleotide sequence: TGTGCCAGCAGTTACGGGACAGGTCAAGAGACCCAGTACTTC.

Worth noting for this clone: Other DNA sequences of this sample code for an identical CDR3. The chain has TRBV9 and TRBJ2-7, with D perhaps TRBD2 (7 bases). With 0 bases removed from V and 2 bases from J, the gap between germline ends came to 9 bases. The CDR3 length is 14 residues. CDR1 SGDLS and CDR2 YYNGEE come from the germline V gene. The DNA of the CDR3 is TGTGCCAGCAGCGTAGGGGGGGGCGCCTACGAGCAGTACTTC. Its protein is CASSVGGGAYEQYF.

The rearrangement joins TRBV5-1 to TRBJ1-3; perhaps TRBD1 as D (5 bases). The CDR3 is made up of 17 amino acids. Trimming took 0 bases from V and 0 from J, leaving 13 bases between them. Looked up from germline, CDR1 is SGHRS and CDR2 is YFSETQ. The CDR3: CASSLDRGASSGNTIYF. DNA for the CDR3: TGCGCCAGCAGCTTGGATCGTGGGGCAAGCTCTGGAAACACCATATATTTT.

The rearrangement links TRBV4-1 to TRBJ2-1; 11 nucleotides line up with TRBD2. This CDR3 spans 21 amino acids. V gave up 3 bases and J gave up 0 bases; unmatched junction bases: 16. CDR1 and CDR2 (germline): MGHRA, YSYEKL. The CDR3 bases are TGCGCCAGCAGCCACCCCGGCGGTGGGACTAGCGGCCTGAGCTCCTACAATGAGCAGTTCTTC. Translation: CASSHPGGGTSGLSSYNEQFF.

V usage is TRBV3-1 (or the pseudogene TRBV3-2) and J usage is TRBJ1-2; D ambiguous. Germline CDR1 and CDR2: LGHDT and YNNKEL (reference sequence). The length of the CDR3 is 15 residues. Trimming stripped 0 bases from V and 5 bases from J, with 13 bases between. Here the CDR3 DNA reads TGTGCCAGCAGCCAAGATCCTACCGCCCTTTATGGCTACACCTTC. As protein: CASSQDPTALYGYTF.

This clone showed up just once. The rearrangement joins TRBV21-1 to TRBJ2-1; the D call of TRBD2 is as the table states it, not checked on the DNA. TRBV21-1 is designated a pseudogene. The CDR3 sequence is 14 residues long. The CDR3 loop is CASNRTVGLNEQFF. CDR3 sequence (DNA): TGTGCCAGCAATCGGACTGTGGGCCTCAATGAGCAGTTCTTC.

This clone was observed a few times. J is TRBJ2-7 and V is TRBV7-8, with a tentative D call TRBD1 (5 bases). Germline CDR1 SGHVS, CDR2 FQNEAQ. Trimming left V 1 base short and J 5 bases short, with 9 bases between. This CDR3 is 13 amino acids long. The DNA for the CDR3 is TGTGCCAGCAGCTTAGGACAGATGAACGAGCAGTACTTC. Its translation is CASSLGQMNEQYF.

This clone was detected only a few times. The rearrangement links TRBV5-1 to TRBJ1-1, with 7 bases identical to TRBD1. V gave up 3 bases and J gave up 10 bases; unmatched junction bases: 12. Germline CDR1 reads SGHRS; CDR2 reads YFSETQ. The CDR3 extends over 14 amino acids. The CDR3 bases are TGCGCCAGCAGCTGGGACTCATTTCAGGGGGGAGCTTTCTTT. Protein sequence: CASSWDSFQGGAFF.

This clone was counted at least ten times. The CDR3 bases are TGTGCCAGCTCCGGGACTAGCGCTCAAGAGACCCAGTACTTC. Translation: CASSGTSAQETQYF. V is TRBV18 and J is TRBJ2-5; TRBD2 matches 10 bases. CDR1 and CDR2 from the germline V gene are KGHSH and LQKENI. V gave up 6 bases and J gave up 2 bases; unmatched junction bases: 3. This CDR3 is built from 14 residues.